This entry lists 24 T cell receptor beta chains sequenced from one sample in a study of CD8 T cells in ankylosing spondylitis. TCRdb passed the 5' RACE reads through MiXCR, listing each CDR3 protein once. Here the sample spans some 71,000 distinct CDR3 sequences, roughly 5.3% being singletons. The specimen was blood, either unsorted or a sorted T cell fraction (not recorded which). These receptor sequences come from a male donor with ankylosing spondylitis or in good health (not recorded which).

There are many counts of this clonotype. The V call is TRBV20-1, the J call TRBJ2-1; D gene ambiguous. V was trimmed by 1 base and J by 5 bases, leaving 15 bases between them. In germline, CDR1 is DFQATT, CDR2 SNEGSKA (reference sequence). The CDR3 sequence is 15 residues long. In nucleotides, the CDR3 is TGCAGTGCTAGAGTTACGATAGCAATCGACAATGAGCAGTTCTTC. As protein: CSARVTIAIDNEQFF.

This clonotype was counted at least ten times. The CDR3 is CASSQDGSYGYTF. The CDR3 DNA reads TGTGCCAGCAGCCAAGATGGCAGCTATGGCTACACCTTC. The chain recombines TRBV3-1 with TRBJ1-2, with D unclear. Trimming stripped 0 bases from V and 4 bases from J, with 6 bases between. The CDR3 runs 13 residues. In germline, CDR1 is LGHDT, CDR2 YNNKEL (reference sequence). Filled out from reference TRBV3-1 and TRBJ1-2, the complete variable domain reads DTAVSQTPKYLVTQMGNDKSIKCEQNLGHDTMYWYKQDSKKFLKIMFSYNNKELIINETVPNRFSPKSPDKAHLNLHINSLELGDSAVYFCASSQDGSYGYTFGSGTRLTVV.

This clonotype was found many times. V gene TRBV5-1 combines with J gene TRBJ2-3, with 7 bases identical to TRBD2. The CDR3 totals 14 residues. With V trimmed by 0 bases and J by 2 bases, 0 bases remained unmatched. Germline V gene data show CDR1 as SGHRS and CDR2 as YFSETQ. The CDR3 region is CASSLGLATDTQYF. The DNA of the CDR3 is TGCGCCAGCAGCTTGGGACTAGCCACAGATACGCAGTATTTT.

This clonotype was observed at least ten times. This chain connects TRBV5-1 to TRBJ2-1; 9 nucleotides match TRBD1. Germline CDR1 is SGHRS and CDR2 is YFSETQ. CDR3 length: 15 amino acids. The V gene end was trimmed by 2 bases and the J gene end by 4 bases; junction bases not matched to a gene: 4. The CDR3 DNA reads TGCGCCAGCAGCTTCACAGGGGGCACTTACAATGAGCAGTTCTTC. As protein: CASSFTGGTYNEQFF. The whole variable domain, filled in from reference TRBV5-1 and TRBJ2-1, reads KAGVTQTPRYLIKTRGQQVTLSCSPISGHRSVSWYQQTPGQGLQFLFEYFSETQRNKGNFPGRFSGRQFSNSRSEMNVSTLELGDSALYLCASSFTGGTYNEQFFGPGTRLTVL.

This clonotype has a count of ten or more. The chain employs TRBV9 and TRBJ2-3; 8 bases are shared with TRBD1. Trimming removed 4 bases from V and 3 bases from J; junction bases left unmatched: 10. The CDR3 has 16 amino acids. Per the germline V gene, CDR1 is SGDLS and CDR2 is YYNGEE. The CDR3 DNA follows: TGTGCCAGCAGCTTCTCACAGGGGGAGTTGACAGATACGCAGTATTTT. Translated: CASSFSQGELTDTQYF.

This clonotype showed up many times. The chain couples TRBV9 to TRBJ1-1; D is perhaps TRBD1 (5 bases). Germline V gene data show CDR1 as SGDLS and CDR2 as YYNGEE. Deletions cut 0 bases from V and 4 bases from J, with 10 bases between. The CDR3 contains 14 residues. CDR3 amino acids: CASSVVGTATEAFF. CDR3 coding DNA: TGTGCCAGCAGCGTAGTCGGGACGGCCACTGAAGCTTTCTTT.

This clonotype occurred many times. The V and J genes are TRBV6-2 or TRBV6-3 and TRBJ2-2, with 7 bases matching TRBD2. CDR1 is MNHEY, CDR2 SVGEGT, per germline. The J segment lost 1 base and the V segment lost 0 bases, leaving 2 bases of the junction unmatched. This CDR3 is built from 16 residues. CDR3: CASSYSSSGNTGELFF. CDR3 nucleotide sequence: TGTGCCAGCAGTTACTCTTCTAGCGGGAACACCGGGGAGCTGTTTTTT.

At least ten counts were recorded for this clonotype. The gene calls are TRBV20-1 and TRBJ1-4; 9 bases are shared with TRBD1. The germline V gene encodes CDR1 DFQATT and CDR2 SNEGSKA (reference sequence). After removal of 3 bases from V and 0 bases from J, the junction contained 5 bases not matched to a gene. This CDR3 is built from 16 residues. CDR3 coding DNA: TGCAGTGCTAGCCCTCGACAGGGGGCAACTAATGAAAAACTGTTTTTT. Protein: CSASPRQGATNEKLFF.

This clonotype was counted ten times or more. The V and J genes are TRBV30 and TRBJ2-1, with D perhaps matching TRBD1 (6 bases). The CDR3 length is 11 residues. V lost 7 bases, J lost 3 bases, and 7 bases lay in between. The germline V gene has CDR1 GTSNPN and CDR2 SVGIG (reference sequence). The CDR3 region has the DNA TGTGCCTTGACAGGCTACAATGAGCAGTTCTTC. Amino acid sequence: CALTGYNEQFF.

At least ten counts were recorded for this clonotype. The V gene is TRBV7-2, the J gene TRBJ1-5; D is perhaps TRBD1 (5 bases). This CDR3 is built from 15 residues. From germline, CDR1 is SGHTA and CDR2 FQGNSA. The V end lost 0 bases, the J end lost 4 bases, and 10 bases lay between the germline ends. CDR3 protein: CASSLAAGLNQPQHF. The CDR3 nucleotides are TGTGCCAGCAGCTTAGCGGCAGGGCTAAATCAGCCCCAGCATTTT.

The genes are TRBV10-3 and TRBJ2-2; D not resolved. The germline V gene encodes CDR1 ENHRY and CDR2 SYGVKD. V lost 6 bases to trimming and J lost 10 bases, with 15 bases between them. The CDR3 length is 13 residues. Here the CDR3 reads CAIRDSAAEELFF. The CDR3 DNA reads as TGTGCCATCAGGGATTCAGCCGCCGAGGAGCTGTTTTTT.

This clonotype has at least ten counts. The V gene is TRBV7-6, the J gene TRBJ2-3; 9 nucleotides agree with TRBD2. V lost 1 base to trimming and J lost 5 bases; unmatched junction nucleotides: 13. CDR1 is SGHVS, CDR2 FNYEAQ, per germline. The CDR3 has 18 residues. CDR3 protein: CASSLEGGGAPGGDTQYF. DNA of the CDR3: TGTGCCAGCAGCTTAGAAGGCGGGGGGGCCCCCGGGGGAGATACGCAGTATTTT.

This clonotype was counted many times. This chain connects TRBV7-8 to TRBJ2-1; the match to TRBD2 covers 11 bases. Losses at the gene ends were 5 bases for V and 1 base for J; bases not matched to a gene: 13. The CDR3 totals 19 residues. Germline CDR1 reads SGHVS; CDR2 reads FQNEAQ. The CDR3 region is CASSPPLAGGLLSYNEQFF. CDR3 coding DNA: TGTGCCAGCAGCCCCCCCCTAGCGGGGGGCCTTCTTTCCTACAATGAGCAGTTCTTC.

This clonotype has ten or more counts. This chain joins TRBV28 and TRBJ1-6, with D possibly matching TRBD1 (6 bases). There are 12 residues in the CDR3. Per germline, CDR1 MDHEN and CDR2 SYDVKM. Trimming removed 7 bases from V and 8 bases from J, with 9 bases in between. This chain's CDR3 is CASKQGDSPLHF. The CDR3 nucleotides are TGTGCCAGCAAACAGGGTGATTCACCCCTCCACTTT.

The chain combines TRBV12-3 or TRBV12-4 with TRBJ2-7; tentatively, D is TRBD2 (6 bases). The CDR3 spans 14 residues. V was shortened by 7 bases and J by 6 bases, with 19 bases between the two germline ends. In DNA form, the CDR3 reads TGTGCCAGCACCATTGGGGGAGGACTGTCCGAGCAGTACTTC. Translating gives CASTIGGGLSEQYF.

This clonotype was seen repeatedly, ten times or more. The chain combines TRBV20-1 with TRBJ1-5; D unclear. The germline V gene encodes CDR1 DFQATT and CDR2 SNEGSKA (reference sequence). The CDR3 has 15 amino acids. V shed 1 base and J shed 4 bases, with 14 bases lying between them. CDR3 DNA sequence: TGCAGTGCTAGAGTCGCGGCTTACGGGAATCAGCCCCAGCATTTT. Translating it yields CSARVAAYGNQPQHF.

This clonotype was seen many times. V and J are TRBV6-1 and TRBJ2-3; 9 nucleotides match TRBD1. J gave up 5 bases and V 8 bases, and 11 bases lay outside the gene matches. The CDR3 has 15 residues. Germline V lookup: CDR1 MNHNS, CDR2 SASEGT. The CDR3, as DNA: TGTGCCAGCTGGGGACAGGGAAATAGACAAGATACGCAGTATTTT. Translation: CASWGQGNRQDTQYF.

The chain is built from TRBV18 and TRBJ2-7; TRBD2 matches at 11 bases. Germline trimming cut 0 bases from V and 3 bases from J; bases unmatched to any gene: 7. Germline-derived CDR1 and CDR2 are KGHSH and LQKENI. The CDR3 spans 17 residues. The chain's CDR3 is CASSPPLAGGYVYEQYF. CDR3 nucleotide sequence: TGTGCCAGCTCACCACCCCTAGCGGGGGGCTATGTCTACGAGCAGTACTTC.

This clonotype was observed at least ten times. This chain uses TRBV5-7 with TRBJ2-6; tentative D call: TRBD1 (6 bases). TRBV5-7 is classed as an ORF, of uncertain function. The CDR3 is made up of 19 amino acids. Trimming left V 2 bases short and J 0 bases short, with 18 bases between. The CDR3 DNA reads TGTGCCAGCAGCTTCGCAACGACAGGTGGGAGCTCTGGGGCCAACGTCCTGACTTTC. Its protein product is CASSFATTGGSSGANVLTF.

This clonotype was seen repeatedly, ten times or more. The chain uses TRBV20-1 and TRBJ1-5; D remains unclear. V lost 1 base and J lost 3, with 10 bases in between. The CDR3 sequence is 14 residues long. Germline V CDR1 and CDR2: DFQATT, SNEGSKA (reference sequence). DNA for the CDR3: TGCAGTGCTAGAGGAGGGATCAACAATCAGCCCCAGCATTTT. Protein: CSARGGINNQPQHF.

The table lists this clonotype with many counts. This chain links TRBV28 with TRBJ2-7; 7 nucleotides line up with TRBD1. Per the germline V gene, CDR1 is MDHEN and CDR2 is SYDVKM. CDR3 size: 16 residues. V trimming: 6 bases; J trimming: 3 bases; junction bases outside the gene matches: 14. The CDR3 here is CASRHPSTGRNYEQYF. In DNA form, the CDR3 reads TGTGCCAGCAGGCACCCGTCGACAGGGAGAAACTACGAGCAGTACTTC.

In its sample, this clonotype was seen many times. The chain couples TRBV7-2 to TRBJ2-3; 7 positions agree with TRBD2. The germline V gene encodes CDR1 SGHTA and CDR2 FQGNSA. Trimming at V came to 2 bases and at J to 0 bases, leaving 11 bases not matched to a gene. This CDR3 is 18 amino acids long. The CDR3 protein is CASSLKGTAGFSTDTQYF. CDR3 in DNA: TGTGCCAGCAGCTTAAAGGGTACAGCGGGGTTCAGCACAGATACGCAGTATTTT.

At least ten counts were recorded for this clonotype. The rearrangement uses TRBV11-2 and TRBJ2-2; D is possibly TRBD2 (5 bases). Germline CDR1 SGHAT, CDR2 FQNNGV. Trimming pared 3 bases from V and 2 bases from J, leaving 13 bases between. This CDR3 has 16 amino acids. CDR3 nucleotides: TGTGCCAGCAGCTTTCCTCTCGGGGTTAACACCGGGGAGCTGTTTTTT. Its translation is CASSFPLGVNTGELFF.

In this sample, this clonotype turned up many times. The V and J genes are TRBV7-8 and TRBJ2-5; 11 positions agree with TRBD1. CDR1 SGHVS and CDR2 FQNEAQ come from the germline V gene. J was trimmed by 5 bases and V by 5 bases; bases with no gene match: 13. The CDR3 is 17 residues long. For the CDR3, the DNA is TGTGCCAGCAGCGTACTATCCCCCGGGACAGGGGGGGAGACCCAGTACTTC. Protein: CASSVLSPGTGGETQYF.